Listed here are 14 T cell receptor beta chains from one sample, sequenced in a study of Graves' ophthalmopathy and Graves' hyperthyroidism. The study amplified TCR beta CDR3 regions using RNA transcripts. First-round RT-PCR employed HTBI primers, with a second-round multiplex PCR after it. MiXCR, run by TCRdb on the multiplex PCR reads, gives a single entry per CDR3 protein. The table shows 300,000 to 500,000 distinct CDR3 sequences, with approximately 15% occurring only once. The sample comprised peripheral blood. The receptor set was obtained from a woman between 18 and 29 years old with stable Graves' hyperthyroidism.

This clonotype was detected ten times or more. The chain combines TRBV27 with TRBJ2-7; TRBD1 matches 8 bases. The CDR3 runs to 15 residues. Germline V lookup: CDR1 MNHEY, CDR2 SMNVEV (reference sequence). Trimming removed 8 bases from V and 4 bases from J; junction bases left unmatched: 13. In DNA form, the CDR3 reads TGTGCCAGCCGTAGTAAGGGGACAGGCGGGTACGAGCAGTACTTC. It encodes CASRSKGTGGYEQYF.

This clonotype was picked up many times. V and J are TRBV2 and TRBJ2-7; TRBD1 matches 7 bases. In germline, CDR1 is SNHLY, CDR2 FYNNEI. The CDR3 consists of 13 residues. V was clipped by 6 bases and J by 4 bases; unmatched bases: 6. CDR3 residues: CASSRDRLYEQYF. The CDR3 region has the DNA TGTGCCAGCAGCAGGGACAGATTATACGAGCAGTACTTC.

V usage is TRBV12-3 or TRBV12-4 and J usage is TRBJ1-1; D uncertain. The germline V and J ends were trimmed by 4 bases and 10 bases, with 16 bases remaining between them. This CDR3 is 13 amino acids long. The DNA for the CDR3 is TGTGCCAGCAGTTCGGAACCAGAGACTTCAGCTTTCTTT. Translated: CASSSEPETSAFF.

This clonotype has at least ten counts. CDR3: CASRGLGGSNQPQHF. CDR3 bases: TGTGCCAGTAGAGGACTCGGGGGTAGCAATCAGCCCCAGCATTTT. V and J are TRBV19 and TRBJ1-5; D is possibly TRBD1 (5 bases). CDR1 is LNHDA and CDR2 is SQIVND in the germline V gene (reference sequence). V was trimmed by 6 bases and J by 0 bases, leaving 12 bases between them. The CDR3 spans 15 residues.

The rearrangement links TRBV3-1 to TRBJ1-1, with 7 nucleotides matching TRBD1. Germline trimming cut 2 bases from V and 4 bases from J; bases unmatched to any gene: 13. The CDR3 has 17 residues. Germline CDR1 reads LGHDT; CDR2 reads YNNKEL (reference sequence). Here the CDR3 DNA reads TGTGCCAGCAGCCAACTAATAAGGGGGCGCGGCGTCACTGAAGCTTTCTTT. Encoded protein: CASSQLIRGRGVTEAFF.

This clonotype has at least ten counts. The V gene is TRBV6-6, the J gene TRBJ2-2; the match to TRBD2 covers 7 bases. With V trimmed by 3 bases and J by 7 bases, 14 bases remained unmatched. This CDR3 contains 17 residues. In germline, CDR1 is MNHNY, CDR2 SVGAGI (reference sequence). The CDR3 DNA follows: TGTGCCAGCAGTTATTGGGTCCGGGAGGTCCTCAACGGGGAGCTGTTTTTT. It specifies CASSYWVREVLNGELFF.

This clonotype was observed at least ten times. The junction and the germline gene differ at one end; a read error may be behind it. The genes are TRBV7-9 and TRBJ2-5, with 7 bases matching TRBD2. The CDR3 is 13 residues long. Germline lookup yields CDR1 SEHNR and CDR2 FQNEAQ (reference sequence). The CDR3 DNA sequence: TGTGCCAGCAGCTTAGTGAGTCTCGGACTAGGAATCTTC. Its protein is CASSLVSLGLGIF. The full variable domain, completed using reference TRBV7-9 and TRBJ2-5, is DTGVSQNPRHKITKRGQNVTFRCDPISEHNRLYWYRQTLGQGPEFLTYFQNEAQLEKSRLLSDRFSAERPKGSFSTLEIQRTEQGDSAMYLCASSLVSLGLGIFGPGTRLLVL.

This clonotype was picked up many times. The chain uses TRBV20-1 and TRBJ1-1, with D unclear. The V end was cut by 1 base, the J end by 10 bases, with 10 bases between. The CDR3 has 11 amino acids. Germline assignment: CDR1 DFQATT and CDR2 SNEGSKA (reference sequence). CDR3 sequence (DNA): TGCAGTGCTAGAGCTCCTGATGGAGCTTTCTTT. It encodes CSARAPDGAFF.

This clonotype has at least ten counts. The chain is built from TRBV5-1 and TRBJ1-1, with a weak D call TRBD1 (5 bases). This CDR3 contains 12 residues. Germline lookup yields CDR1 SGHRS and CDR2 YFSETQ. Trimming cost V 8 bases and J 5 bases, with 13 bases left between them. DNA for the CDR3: TGCGCCAGTGGGGGGGGTCTAACTGAAGCTTTCTTT. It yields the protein CASGGGLTEAFF.

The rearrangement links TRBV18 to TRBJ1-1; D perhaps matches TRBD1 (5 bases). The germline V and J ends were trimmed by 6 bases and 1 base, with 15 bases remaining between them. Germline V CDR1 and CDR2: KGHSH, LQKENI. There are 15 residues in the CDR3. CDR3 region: CASSPISGGNTEAFF. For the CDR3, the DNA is TGTGCCAGCTCTCCCATCTCCGGGGGGAACACTGAAGCTTTCTTT.

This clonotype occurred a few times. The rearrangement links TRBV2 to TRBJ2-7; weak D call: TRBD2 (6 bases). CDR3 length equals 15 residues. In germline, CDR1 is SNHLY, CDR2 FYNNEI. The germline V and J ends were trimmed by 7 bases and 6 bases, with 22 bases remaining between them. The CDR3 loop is CASNNPRARGSEQYF. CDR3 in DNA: TGTGCCAGCAACAACCCCCGGGCCCGGGGGTCCGAGCAGTACTTC.

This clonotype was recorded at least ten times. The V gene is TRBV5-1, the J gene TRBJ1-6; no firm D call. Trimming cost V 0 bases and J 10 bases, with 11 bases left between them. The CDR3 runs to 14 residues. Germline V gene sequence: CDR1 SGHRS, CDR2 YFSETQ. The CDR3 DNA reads TGCGCCAGCAGCTTGGGCAAGCCAGGATCACCCCTCCACTTT. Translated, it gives CASSLGKPGSPLHF.

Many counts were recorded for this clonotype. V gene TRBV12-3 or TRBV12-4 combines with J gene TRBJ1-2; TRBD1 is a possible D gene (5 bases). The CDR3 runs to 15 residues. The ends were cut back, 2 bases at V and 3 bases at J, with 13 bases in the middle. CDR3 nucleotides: TGTGCCAGCAGTTTACGGTTCCAGGGACACTATGGCTACACCTTC. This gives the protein CASSLRFQGHYGYTF.

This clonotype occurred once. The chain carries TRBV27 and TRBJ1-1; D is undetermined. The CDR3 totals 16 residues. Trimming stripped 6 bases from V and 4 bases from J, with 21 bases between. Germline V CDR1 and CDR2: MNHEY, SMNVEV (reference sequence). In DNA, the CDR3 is TGTGCCAGCAGCCAACTCCTACCACATGGAAGCACTGAAGCTTTCTTT. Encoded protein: CASSQLLPHGSTEAFF.